The entry below describes one T cell receptor (beta chain). The data belong to a study of human T cells and chemical hapten exposure. The CDR3 contains 11 residues. Looked up from germline, CDR1 is MNHEY and CDR2 is SVGEGT. The J segment lost 14 bases and the V segment lost 2 bases, leaving 2 bases of the junction unmatched. As for time point: patch test 1, 2 weeks after DPC sensitization. Treatment denoted: therapeutic diphenylcyclopropenone sensitization with weekly scalp DPC. Unique molecular identifiers were attached to individual cDNA molecules during library preparation. Via MiXCR, TCRdb re-called the RACE reads, giving one row per CDR3 protein. The table has more than 100,000 distinct CDR3 sequences, roughly an eighth seen once.

The sequencing here drew on whole blood, taken in connection with sensitization to the hapten diphenylcyclopropenone (DPC). This chain uses TRBV6-2 or TRBV6-3 with TRBJ2-1; 8 bases fit TRBD1. The sequence was obtained from a man aged 18 to 30 with alopecia areata. Some clones in this sample may be carry-over from other donors' samples. The CDR3 coding sequence is TGTGCCAGCAGTTACATGGGACAGGAGTTCTTC. Encoded protein: CASSYMGQEFF.